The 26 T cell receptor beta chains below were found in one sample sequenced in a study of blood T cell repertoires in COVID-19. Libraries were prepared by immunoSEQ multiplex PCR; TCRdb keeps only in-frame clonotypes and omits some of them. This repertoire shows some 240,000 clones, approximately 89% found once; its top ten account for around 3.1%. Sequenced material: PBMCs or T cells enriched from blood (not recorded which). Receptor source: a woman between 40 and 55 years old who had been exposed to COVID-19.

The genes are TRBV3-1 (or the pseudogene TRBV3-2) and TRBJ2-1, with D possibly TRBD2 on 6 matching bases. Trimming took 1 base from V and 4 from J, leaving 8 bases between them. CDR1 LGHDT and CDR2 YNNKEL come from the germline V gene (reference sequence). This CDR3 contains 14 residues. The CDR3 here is CASSQGGEYNEQFF. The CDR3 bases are TGTGCCAGCAGCCAAGGGGGGGAATACAATGAGCAGTTCTTC.

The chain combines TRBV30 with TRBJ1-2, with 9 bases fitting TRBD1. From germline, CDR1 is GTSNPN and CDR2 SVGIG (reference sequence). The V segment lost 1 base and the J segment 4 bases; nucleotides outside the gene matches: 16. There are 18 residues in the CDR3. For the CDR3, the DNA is TGTGCCTGGAGTGACTTGGGGGGACAGGGCCCGTTTTTCTATGGCTACACCTTC. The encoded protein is CAWSDLGGQGPFFYGYTF.

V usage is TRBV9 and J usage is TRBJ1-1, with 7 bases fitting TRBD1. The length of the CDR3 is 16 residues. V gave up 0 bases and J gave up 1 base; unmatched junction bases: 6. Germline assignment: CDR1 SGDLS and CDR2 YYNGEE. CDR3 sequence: CASSVVSQGSNTEAFF. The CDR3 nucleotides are TGTGCCAGCAGCGTAGTATCACAGGGGTCGAACACTGAAGCTTTCTTT.

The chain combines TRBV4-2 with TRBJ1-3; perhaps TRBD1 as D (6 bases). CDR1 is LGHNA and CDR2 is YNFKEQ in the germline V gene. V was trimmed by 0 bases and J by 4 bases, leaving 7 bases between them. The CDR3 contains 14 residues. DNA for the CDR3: TGTGCCAGCAGCCAAGAAGGGACAGGAAACACCATATATTTT. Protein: CASSQEGTGNTIYF.

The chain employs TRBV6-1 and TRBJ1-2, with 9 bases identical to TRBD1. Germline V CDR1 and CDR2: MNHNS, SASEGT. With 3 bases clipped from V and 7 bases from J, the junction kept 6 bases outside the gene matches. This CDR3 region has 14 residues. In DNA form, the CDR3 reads TGTGCCAGCAGTGAGGGACAGGGAACCACTGGCTACACCTTC. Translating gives CASSEGQGTTGYTF.

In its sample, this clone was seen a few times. The CDR3 DNA follows: TGTGCCAGCAGCTTGGGAGGAATTGGTGAAAAACTGTTTTTT. Translation gives CASSLGGIGEKLFF. V gene TRBV5-4 combines with J gene TRBJ1-4; no clear D gene. V was shortened by 0 bases and J by 7 bases, with 10 bases between the two germline ends. The CDR3 is 14 amino acids. CDR1 and CDR2 (germline): SGHNT, YYREEE (reference sequence).

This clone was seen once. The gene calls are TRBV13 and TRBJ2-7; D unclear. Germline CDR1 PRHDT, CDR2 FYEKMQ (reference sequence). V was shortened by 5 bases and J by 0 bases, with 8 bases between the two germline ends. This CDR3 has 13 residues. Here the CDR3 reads CASSVYSSYEQYV. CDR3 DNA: TGTGCCAGCAGCGTATATAGCTCCTACGAGCAGTACGTC.

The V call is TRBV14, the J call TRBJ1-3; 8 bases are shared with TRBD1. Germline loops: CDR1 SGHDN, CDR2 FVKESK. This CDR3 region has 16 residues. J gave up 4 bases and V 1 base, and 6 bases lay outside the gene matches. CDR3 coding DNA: TGTGCCAGCAGCCAAGCAGGGGGCAGATCAGGAAACACCATATATTTT. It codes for CASSQAGGRSGNTIYF.

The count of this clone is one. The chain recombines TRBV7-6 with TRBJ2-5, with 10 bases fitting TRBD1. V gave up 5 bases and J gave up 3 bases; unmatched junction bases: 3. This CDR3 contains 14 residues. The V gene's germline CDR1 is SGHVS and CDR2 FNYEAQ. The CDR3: CASSPGQGEETQYF. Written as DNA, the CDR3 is TGTGCCAGCAGCCCCGGACAGGGGGAAGAGACCCAGTACTTC.

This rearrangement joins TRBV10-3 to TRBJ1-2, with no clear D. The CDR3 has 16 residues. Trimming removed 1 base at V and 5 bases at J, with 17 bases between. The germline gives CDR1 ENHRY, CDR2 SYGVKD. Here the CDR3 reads CAISEFAVAGEYGYTF. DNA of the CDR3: TGTGCCATCAGTGAGTTCGCGGTGGCTGGAGAGTATGGCTACACCTTC.

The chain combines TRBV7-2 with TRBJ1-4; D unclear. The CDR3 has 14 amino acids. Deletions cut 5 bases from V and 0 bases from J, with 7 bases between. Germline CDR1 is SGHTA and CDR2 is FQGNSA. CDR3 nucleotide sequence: TGTGCCAGCAGCCCGAGGGCAACTAATGAAAAACTGTTTTTT. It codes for CASSPRATNEKLFF.

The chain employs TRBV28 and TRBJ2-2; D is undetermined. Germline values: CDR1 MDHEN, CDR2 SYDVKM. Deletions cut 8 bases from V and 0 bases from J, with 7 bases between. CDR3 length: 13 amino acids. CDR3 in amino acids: CASGSTNTGELFF. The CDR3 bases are TGTGCCAGCGGTAGCACGAACACCGGGGAGCTGTTTTTT.

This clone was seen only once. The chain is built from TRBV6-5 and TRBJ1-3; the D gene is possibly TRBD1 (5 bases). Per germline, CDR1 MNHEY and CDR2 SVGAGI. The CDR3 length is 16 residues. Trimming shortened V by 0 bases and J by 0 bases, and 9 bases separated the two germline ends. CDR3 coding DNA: TGTGCCAGCAGTTACTCCTGGGGCAACTCTGGAAACACCATATATTTT. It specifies CASSYSWGNSGNTIYF.

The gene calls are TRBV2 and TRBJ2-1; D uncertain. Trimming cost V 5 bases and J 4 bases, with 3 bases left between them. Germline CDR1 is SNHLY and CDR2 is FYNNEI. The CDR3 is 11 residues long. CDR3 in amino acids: CASSSYNEQFF. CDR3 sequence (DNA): TGTGCCAGCAGTTCTTACAATGAGCAGTTCTTC.

The chain's CDR3 is CASRLVNNEQFF. Written as DNA, the CDR3 is TGTGCCAGCAGACTGGTCAACAATGAGCAGTTCTTC. The rearrangement links TRBV7-2 to TRBJ2-1, with D unclear. CDR3 length: 12 amino acids. The germline V and J ends were trimmed by 6 bases and 5 bases, with 8 bases remaining between them. CDR1 and CDR2 (germline): SGHTA, FQGNSA.

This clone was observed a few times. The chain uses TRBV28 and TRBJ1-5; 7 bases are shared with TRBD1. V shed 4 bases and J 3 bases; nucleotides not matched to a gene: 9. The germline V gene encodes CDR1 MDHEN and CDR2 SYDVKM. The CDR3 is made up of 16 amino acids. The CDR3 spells CASSSPRQGTNQPQHF. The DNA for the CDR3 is TGTGCCAGCAGTTCCCCACGACAGGGAACCAATCAGCCCCAGCATTTT.

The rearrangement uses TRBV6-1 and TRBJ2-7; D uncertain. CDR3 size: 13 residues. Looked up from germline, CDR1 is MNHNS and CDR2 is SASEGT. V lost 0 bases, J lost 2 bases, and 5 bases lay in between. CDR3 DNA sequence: TGTGCCAGCAGTGAAGCCAGTACCTACGAGCAGTACGTC. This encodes CASSEASTYEQYV.

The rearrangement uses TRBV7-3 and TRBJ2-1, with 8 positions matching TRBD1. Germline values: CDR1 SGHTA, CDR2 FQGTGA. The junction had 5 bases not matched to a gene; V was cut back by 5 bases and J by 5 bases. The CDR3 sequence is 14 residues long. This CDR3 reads CASSIGTGDNEQFF. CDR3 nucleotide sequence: TGTGCCAGCAGCATCGGGACAGGAGACAATGAGCAGTTCTTC.

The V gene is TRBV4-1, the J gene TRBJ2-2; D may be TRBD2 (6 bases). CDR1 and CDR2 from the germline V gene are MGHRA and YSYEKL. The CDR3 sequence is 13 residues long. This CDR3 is CASGPPNTGELFF. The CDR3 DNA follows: TGCGCAAGCGGGCCCCCGAACACCGGGGAGCTGTTTTTT.

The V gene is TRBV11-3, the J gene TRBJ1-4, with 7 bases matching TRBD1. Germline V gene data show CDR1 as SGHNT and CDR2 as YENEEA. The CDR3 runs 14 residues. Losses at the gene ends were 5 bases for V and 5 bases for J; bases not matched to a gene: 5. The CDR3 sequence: CASSPGGTNEKLFF. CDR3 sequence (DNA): TGTGCCAGCAGCCCAGGGGGGACGAATGAAAAACTGTTTTTT.

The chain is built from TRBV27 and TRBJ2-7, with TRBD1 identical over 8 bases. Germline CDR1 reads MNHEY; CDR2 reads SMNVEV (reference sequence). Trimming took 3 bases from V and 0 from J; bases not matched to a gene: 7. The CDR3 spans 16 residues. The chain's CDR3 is CASSFSQGAVSYEQYF. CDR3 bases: TGTGCCAGCAGTTTTAGCCAGGGGGCTGTCTCCTACGAGCAGTACTTC.

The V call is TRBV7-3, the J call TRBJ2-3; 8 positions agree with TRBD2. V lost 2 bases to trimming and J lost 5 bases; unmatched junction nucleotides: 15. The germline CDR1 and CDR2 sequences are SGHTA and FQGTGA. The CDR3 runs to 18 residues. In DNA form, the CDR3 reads TGTGCCAGCAGCTTATTAGGCGGGGGGCCCACCTTGCAAGATACGCAGTATTTT. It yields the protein CASSLLGGGPTLQDTQYF.

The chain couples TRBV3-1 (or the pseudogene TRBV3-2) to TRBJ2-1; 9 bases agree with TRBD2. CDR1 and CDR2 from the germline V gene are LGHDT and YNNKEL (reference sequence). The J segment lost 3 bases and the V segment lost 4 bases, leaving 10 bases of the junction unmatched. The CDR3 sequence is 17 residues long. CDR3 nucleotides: TGTGCCAGCAGCCGTACCGCCAGCGGGAGGAACTACAATGAGCAGTTCTTC. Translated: CASSRTASGRNYNEQFF.

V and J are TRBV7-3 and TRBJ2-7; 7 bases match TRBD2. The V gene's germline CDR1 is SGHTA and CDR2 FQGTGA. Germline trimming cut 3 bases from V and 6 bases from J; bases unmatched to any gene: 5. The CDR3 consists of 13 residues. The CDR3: CASSLVREGEQYF. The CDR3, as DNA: TGTGCCAGCAGCTTGGTCAGGGAGGGCGAGCAGTACTTC.

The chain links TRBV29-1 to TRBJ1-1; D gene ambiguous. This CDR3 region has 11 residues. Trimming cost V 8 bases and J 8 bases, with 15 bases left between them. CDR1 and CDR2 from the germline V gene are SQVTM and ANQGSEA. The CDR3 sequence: CSYRAEAEAFF. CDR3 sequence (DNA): TGCAGCTACCGCGCGGAGGCCGAAGCTTTCTTT.

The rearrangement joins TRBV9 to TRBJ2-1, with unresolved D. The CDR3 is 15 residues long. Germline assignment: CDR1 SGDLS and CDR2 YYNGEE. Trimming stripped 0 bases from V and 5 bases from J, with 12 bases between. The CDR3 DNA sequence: TGTGCCAGCAGCGTAGAAGTGAGCGCCCACAATGAGCAGTTCTTC. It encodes CASSVEVSAHNEQFF.